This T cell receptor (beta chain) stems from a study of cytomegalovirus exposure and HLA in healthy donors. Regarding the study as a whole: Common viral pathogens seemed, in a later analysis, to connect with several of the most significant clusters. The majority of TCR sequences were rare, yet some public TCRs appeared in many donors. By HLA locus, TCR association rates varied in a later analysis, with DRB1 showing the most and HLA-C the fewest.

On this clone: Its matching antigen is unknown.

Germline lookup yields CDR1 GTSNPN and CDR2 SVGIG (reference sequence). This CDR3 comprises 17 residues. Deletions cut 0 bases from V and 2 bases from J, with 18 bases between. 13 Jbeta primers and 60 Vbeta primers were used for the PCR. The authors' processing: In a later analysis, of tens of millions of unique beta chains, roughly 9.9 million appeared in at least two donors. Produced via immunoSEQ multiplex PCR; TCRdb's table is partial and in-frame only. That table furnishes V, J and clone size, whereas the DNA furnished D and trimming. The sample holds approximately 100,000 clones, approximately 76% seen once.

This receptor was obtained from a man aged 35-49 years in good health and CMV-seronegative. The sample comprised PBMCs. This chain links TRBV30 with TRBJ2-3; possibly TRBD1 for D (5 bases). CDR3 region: CAWSVTWGRADTDTQYF. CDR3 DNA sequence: TGTGCCTGGAGTGTAACATGGGGCAGGGCTGACACAGATACGCAGTATTTT.